This T cell receptor (beta chain) derives from a study of tumour-infiltrating T cells in Burkitt lymphoma. This CDR3 spans 16 amino acids. The V end was cut by 5 bases, the J end by 6 bases, with 18 bases between. Germline V CDR1 and CDR2: SGHNT, YYREEE (reference sequence). Assay used: immunoSEQ multiplex PCR; TCRdb lists only in-frame clones, some missing. Of around 48,000 clones listed, around 30% are singletons. This TCR came from a human donor with Burkitt lymphoma. V gene TRBV5-4 combines with J gene TRBJ1-6; the D gene is possibly TRBD1 (5 bases). The source material was tumor tissue. The CDR3 nucleotides are TGTGCCAGCAGTTTTGTTGAGGGGTACCGTAATTCACCCCTCCACTTT. It encodes CASSFVEGYRNSPLHF. The full variable domain, in which reference TRBV5-4 and TRBJ1-6 provide the parts outside the CDR3, is ETGVTQSPTHLIKTRGQQVTLRCSSQSGHNTVSWYQQALGQGPQFIFQYYREEENGRGNFPPRFSGLQFPNYSSELNVNALELDDSALYLCASSFVEGYRNSPLHFGNGTRLTVT.